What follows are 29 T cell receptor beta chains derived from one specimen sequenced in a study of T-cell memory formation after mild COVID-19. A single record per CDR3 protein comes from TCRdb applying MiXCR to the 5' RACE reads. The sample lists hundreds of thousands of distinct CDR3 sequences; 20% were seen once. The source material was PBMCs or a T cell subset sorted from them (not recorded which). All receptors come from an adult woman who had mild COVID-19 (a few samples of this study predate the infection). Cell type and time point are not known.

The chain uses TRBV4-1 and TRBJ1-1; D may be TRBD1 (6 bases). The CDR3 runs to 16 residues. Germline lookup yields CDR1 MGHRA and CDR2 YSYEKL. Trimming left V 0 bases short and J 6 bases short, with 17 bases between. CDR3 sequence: CASSQDWGQGGPEAFF. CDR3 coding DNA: TGCGCCAGCAGCCAAGATTGGGGACAAGGGGGTCCTGAAGCTTTCTTT.

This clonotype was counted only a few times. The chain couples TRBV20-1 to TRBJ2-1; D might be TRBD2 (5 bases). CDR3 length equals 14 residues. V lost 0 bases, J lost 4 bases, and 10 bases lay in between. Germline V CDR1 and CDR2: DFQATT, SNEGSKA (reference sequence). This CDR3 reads CSARDPSGYNEQFF. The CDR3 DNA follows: TGCAGTGCTAGAGACCCAAGCGGATACAATGAGCAGTTCTTC.

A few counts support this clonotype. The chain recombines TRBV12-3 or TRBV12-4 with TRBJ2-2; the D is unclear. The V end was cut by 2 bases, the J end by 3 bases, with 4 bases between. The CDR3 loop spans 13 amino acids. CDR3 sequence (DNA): TGTGCCAGCAGTTTAAGTCACACCGGGGAGCTGTTTTTT. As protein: CASSLSHTGELFF.

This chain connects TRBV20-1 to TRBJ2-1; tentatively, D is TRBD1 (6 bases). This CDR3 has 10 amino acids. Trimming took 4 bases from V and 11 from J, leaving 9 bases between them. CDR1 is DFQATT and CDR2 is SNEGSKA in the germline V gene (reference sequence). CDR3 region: CSATQGKQFF. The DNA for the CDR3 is TGCAGTGCTACTCAGGGGAAGCAGTTCTTC.

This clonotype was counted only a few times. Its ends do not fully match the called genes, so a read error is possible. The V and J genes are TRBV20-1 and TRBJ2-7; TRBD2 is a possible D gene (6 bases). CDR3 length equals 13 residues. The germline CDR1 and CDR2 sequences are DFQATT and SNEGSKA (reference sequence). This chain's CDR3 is CSSRRESSYEQYF. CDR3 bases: TGCAGTTCTAGGCGGGAATCCTCCTACGAGCAGTACTTC.

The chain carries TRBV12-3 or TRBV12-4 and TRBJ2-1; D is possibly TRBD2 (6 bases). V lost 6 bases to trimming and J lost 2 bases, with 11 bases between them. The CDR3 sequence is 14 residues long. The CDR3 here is CASSPSETYNEQFF. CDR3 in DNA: TGTGCCAGCAGCCCTAGCGAAACCTACAATGAGCAGTTCTTC.

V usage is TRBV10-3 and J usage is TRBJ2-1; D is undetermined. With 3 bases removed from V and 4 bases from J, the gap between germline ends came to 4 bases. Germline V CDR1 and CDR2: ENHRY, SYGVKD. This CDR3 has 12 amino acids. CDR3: CAISDSYNEQFF. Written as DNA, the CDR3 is TGTGCCATCAGTGATTCATACAATGAGCAGTTCTTC.

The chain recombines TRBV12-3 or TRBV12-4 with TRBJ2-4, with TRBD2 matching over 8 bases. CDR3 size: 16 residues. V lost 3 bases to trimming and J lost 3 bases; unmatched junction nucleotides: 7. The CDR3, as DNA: TGTGCCAGCAGTTTCGCCGGGGGGGCGGTCAAAAACATTCAGTACTTC. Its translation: CASSFAGGAVKNIQYF.

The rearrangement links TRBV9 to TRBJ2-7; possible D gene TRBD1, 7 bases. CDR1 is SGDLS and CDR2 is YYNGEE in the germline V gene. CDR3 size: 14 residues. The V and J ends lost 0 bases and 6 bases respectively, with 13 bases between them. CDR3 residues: CASSVGGGGGEQYF. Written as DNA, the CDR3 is TGTGCCAGCAGCGTAGGAGGAGGGGGCGGCGAGCAGTACTTC.

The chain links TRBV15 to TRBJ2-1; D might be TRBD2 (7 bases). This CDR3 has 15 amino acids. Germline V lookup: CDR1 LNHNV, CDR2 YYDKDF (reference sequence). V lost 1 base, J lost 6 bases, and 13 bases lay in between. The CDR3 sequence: CATSRANGGANEQFF. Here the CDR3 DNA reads TGTGCCACCAGCAGAGCCAATGGGGGGGCCAATGAGCAGTTCTTC.

The CDR3 coding sequence is TGTGCCAGCAGTTGGACAGGGGGCAGAGAAAAACTGTTTTTT. Its translation: CASSWTGGREKLFF. V usage is TRBV6-1 and J usage is TRBJ1-4; 11 nucleotides match TRBD1. Germline assignment: CDR1 MNHNS and CDR2 SASEGT. V trimming: 5 bases; J trimming: 8 bases; junction bases outside the gene matches: 4. CDR3 size: 14 residues.

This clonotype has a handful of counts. CDR3 in DNA: TGTGCCACCAGTGATTTTGAGGGCCCTTACAATGAGCAGTTCTTC. Its translation is CATSDFEGPYNEQFF. The V call is TRBV24-1, the J call TRBJ2-1, with a weak D call TRBD2 (5 bases). The CDR3 sequence is 15 residues long. Germline V gives CDR1 KGHDR, CDR2 SFDVKD. Trimming took off 1 base at V and 4 bases at J, with 10 bases between the two ends.

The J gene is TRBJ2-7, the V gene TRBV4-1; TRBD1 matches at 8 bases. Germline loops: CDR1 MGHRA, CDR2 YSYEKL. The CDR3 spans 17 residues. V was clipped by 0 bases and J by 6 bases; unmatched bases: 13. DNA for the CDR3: TGCGCCAGCAGCCAAGATCCGAGACAGGGGCTTGTCGTCGAGCAGTACTTC. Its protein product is CASSQDPRQGLVVEQYF.

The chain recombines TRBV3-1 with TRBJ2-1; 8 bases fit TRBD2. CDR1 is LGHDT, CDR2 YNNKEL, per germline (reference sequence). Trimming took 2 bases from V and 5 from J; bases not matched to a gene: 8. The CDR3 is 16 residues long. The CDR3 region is CASSQNPSGRNNEQFF. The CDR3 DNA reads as TGTGCCAGCAGCCAAAACCCTAGCGGGCGTAACAATGAGCAGTTCTTC.

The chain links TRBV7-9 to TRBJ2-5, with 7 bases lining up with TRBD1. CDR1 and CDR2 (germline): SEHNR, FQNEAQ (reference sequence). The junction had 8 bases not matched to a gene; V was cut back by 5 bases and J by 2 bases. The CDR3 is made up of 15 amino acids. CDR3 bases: TGTGCCAGCAGCCTACAGGGGTCACTGCAAGAGACCCAGTACTTC. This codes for CASSLQGSLQETQYF. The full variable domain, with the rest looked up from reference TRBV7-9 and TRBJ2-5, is DTGVSQNPRHKITKRGQNVTFRCDPISEHNRLYWYRQTLGQGPEFLTYFQNEAQLEKSRLLSDRFSAERPKGSFSTLEIQRTEQGDSAMYLCASSLQGSLQETQYFGPGTRLLVL.

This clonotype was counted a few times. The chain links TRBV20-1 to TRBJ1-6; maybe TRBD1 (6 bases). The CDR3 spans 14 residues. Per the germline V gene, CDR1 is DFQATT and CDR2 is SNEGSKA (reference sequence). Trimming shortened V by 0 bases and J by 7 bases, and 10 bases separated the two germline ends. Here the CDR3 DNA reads TGCAGTGCTAGAGATCAGGGGTGGAATTCACCCCTCCACTTT. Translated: CSARDQGWNSPLHF.

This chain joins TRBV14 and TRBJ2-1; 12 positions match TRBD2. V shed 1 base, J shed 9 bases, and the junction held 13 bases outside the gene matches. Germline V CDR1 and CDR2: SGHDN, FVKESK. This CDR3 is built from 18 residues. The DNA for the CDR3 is TGTGCCAGCAGCCAAGCTTCTAGGTTCGCTAGCGGGAGGGGTGAGCAGTTCTTC. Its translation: CASSQASRFASGRGEQFF.

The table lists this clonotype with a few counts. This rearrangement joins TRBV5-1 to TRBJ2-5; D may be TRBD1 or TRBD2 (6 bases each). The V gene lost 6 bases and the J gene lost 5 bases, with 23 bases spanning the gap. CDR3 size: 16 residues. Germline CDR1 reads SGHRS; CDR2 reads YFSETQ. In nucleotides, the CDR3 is TGCGCCAGCACAAGGAGGGATACAGGGATCTTCGAGACCCAGTACTTC. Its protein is CASTRRDTGIFETQYF.

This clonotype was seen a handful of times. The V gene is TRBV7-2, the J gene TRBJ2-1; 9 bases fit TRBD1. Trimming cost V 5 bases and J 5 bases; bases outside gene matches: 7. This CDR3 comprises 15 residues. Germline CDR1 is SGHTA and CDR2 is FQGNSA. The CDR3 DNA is TGTGCCAGCAGCGGGGGGACAGGGTCCCACAATGAGCAGTTCTTC. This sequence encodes CASSGGTGSHNEQFF.

This CDR3 is CASSLGPAEAFF. CDR3 nucleotide sequence: TGTGCCAGCAGCTTAGGGCCTGCTGAAGCTTTCTTT. The V call is TRBV11-2, the J call TRBJ1-1; D gene ambiguous. The CDR3 covers 12 residues. The germline V and J ends were trimmed by 1 base and 6 bases, with 6 bases remaining between them. Germline loops: CDR1 SGHAT, CDR2 FQNNGV.

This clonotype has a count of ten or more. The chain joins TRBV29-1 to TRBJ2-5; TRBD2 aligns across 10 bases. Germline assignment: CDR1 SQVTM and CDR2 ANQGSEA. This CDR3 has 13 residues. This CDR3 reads CSSWTSGEETQYF. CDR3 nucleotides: TGCAGTTCTTGGACTAGCGGTGAAGAGACCCAGTACTTC. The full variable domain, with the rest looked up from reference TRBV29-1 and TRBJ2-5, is SAVISQKPSRDICQRGTSLTIQCQVDSQVTMMFWYRQQPGQSLTLIATANQGSEATYESGFVIDKFPISRPNLTFSTLTVSNMSPEDSSIYLCSSWTSGEETQYFGPGTRLLVL.

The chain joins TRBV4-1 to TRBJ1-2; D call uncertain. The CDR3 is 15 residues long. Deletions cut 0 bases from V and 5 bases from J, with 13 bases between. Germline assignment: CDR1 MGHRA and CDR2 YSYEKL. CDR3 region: CASSQDSGVRYGYTF. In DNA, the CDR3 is TGCGCCAGCAGCCAAGACTCGGGAGTACGATATGGCTACACCTTC.

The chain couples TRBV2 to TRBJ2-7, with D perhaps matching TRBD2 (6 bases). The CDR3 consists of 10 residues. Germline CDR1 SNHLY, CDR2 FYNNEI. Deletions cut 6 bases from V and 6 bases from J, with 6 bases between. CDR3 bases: TGTGCCAGCAGGGGGGGCGAGCAGTACTTC. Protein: CASRGGEQYF.

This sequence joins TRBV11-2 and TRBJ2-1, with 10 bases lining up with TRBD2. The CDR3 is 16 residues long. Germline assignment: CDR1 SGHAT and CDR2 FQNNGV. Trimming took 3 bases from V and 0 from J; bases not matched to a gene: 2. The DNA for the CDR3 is TGTGCCAGCAGCTTCATAGCGGGAGGCTCCTACAATGAGCAGTTCTTC. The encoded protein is CASSFIAGGSYNEQFF.

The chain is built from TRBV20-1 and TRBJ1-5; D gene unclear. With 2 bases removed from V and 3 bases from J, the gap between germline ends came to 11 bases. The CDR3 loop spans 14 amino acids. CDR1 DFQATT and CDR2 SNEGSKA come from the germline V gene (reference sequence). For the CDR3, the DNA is TGCAGTGCTAGAAGCGCACAGTACAATCAGCCCCAGCATTTT. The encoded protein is CSARSAQYNQPQHF.

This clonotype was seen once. This CDR3 is CASSPEAGEYPEQFF. In DNA form, the CDR3 reads TGTGCCAGCAGTCCCGAAGCGGGAGAATATCCTGAGCAGTTCTTC. The V and J genes are TRBV11-2 and TRBJ2-1, with 8 bases lining up with TRBD2. The CDR3 loop spans 15 amino acids. J was trimmed by 9 bases and V by 6 bases; bases with no gene match: 13. Germline V gene data show CDR1 as SGHAT and CDR2 as FQNNGV.

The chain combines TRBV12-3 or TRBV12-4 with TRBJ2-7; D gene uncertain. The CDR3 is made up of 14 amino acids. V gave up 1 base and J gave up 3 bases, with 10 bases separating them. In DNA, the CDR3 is TGTGCCAGCAGTTTAGAGGCCTTCAACTACGAGCAGTACTTC. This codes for CASSLEAFNYEQYF.

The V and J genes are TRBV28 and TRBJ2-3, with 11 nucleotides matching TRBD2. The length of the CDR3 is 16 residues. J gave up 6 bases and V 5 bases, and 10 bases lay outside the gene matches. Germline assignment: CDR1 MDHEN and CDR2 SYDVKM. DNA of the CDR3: TGTGCCAGCAGTCTTTTTAGCGGGGGGGCAGAGGATACGCAGTATTTT. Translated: CASSLFSGGAEDTQYF.

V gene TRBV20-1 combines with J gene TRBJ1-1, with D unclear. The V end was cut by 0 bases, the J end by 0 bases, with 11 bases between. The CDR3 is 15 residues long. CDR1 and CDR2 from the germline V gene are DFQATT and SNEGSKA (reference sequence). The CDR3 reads CSARETERMNTEAFF. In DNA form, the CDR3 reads TGCAGTGCTAGAGAAACGGAGAGAATGAACACTGAAGCTTTCTTT.